This entry lists 15 T cell receptor beta chains sequenced from one sample in a study of shared clonotypes between healthy human individuals. The protocol was immunoSEQ multiplex PCR, while the TCRdb copy is restricted to in-frame clones and leaves out a portion. The sample has around 2,000,000 clones; under 95% are singletons. Naive CD8 cells lacked CD45RO and underwent positive selection for CCR7, leaving out terminally differentiated effector memory CD45RA+ cells. The sequencing sample was made of naive CD8+ T cells from PBMCs. All receptors derive from a man aged 18 to 30 in good health. Some clones in this sample may be carry-over from other donors' samples.

The V gene is TRBV18, the J gene TRBJ2-5; D might be TRBD1 (6 bases). The germline V gene encodes CDR1 KGHSH and CDR2 LQKENI. There are 16 residues in the CDR3. The V end was cut by 4 bases, the J end by 2 bases, with 17 bases between. CDR3 residues: CASSRTGPRSQETQYF. The CDR3 DNA follows: TGTGCCAGCTCACGAACAGGGCCCCGGTCGCAAGAGACCCAGTACTTC.

V and J are TRBV5-6 and TRBJ2-1, with D perhaps TRBD1 (5 bases). V was shortened by 4 bases and J by 7 bases, with 15 bases between the two germline ends. The germline gives CDR1 SGHDT, CDR2 YYEEEE. The CDR3 contains 14 residues. The CDR3 region has the DNA TGTGCCAGCAGCCTGTCAGGGTTAATTAATGAGCAGTTCTTC. This codes for CASSLSGLINEQFF.

This clone came up a few times. The chain carries TRBV27 and TRBJ1-1, with D tentatively TRBD1 (5 bases). The V gene lost 6 bases and the J gene lost 11 bases, with 19 bases spanning the gap. Germline-derived CDR1 and CDR2 are MNHEY and SMNVEV (reference sequence). The CDR3 contains 13 residues. The CDR3 nucleotides are TGTGCCAGCAGCCCGTCGGCCGTGGGGCTGGCTTTCTTT. As protein: CASSPSAVGLAFF.

To note about this clone: Additional DNA sequences in this sample encode the identical CDR3. The chain employs TRBV5-1 and TRBJ2-1; D is unclear. The germline V gene has CDR1 SGHRS and CDR2 YFSETQ. V dropped 0 bases and J dropped 0 bases, with 7 bases sitting between them. The CDR3 sequence is 15 residues long. The CDR3 reads CASSLDGSSYNEQFF. In DNA, the CDR3 is TGCGCCAGCAGCTTGGATGGAAGCTCCTACAATGAGCAGTTCTTC.

V and J are TRBV5-4 and TRBJ1-2; D might be TRBD1 (5 bases). Germline CDR1 reads SGHNT; CDR2 reads YYREEE (reference sequence). The CDR3 is 14 residues long. Trimming took off 5 bases at V and 4 bases at J, with 15 bases between the two ends. CDR3 in amino acids: CASSSRAVGYGYTF. CDR3 sequence (DNA): TGTGCCAGCAGTTCCAGGGCTGTGGGCTATGGCTACACCTTC.

V gene TRBV6-6 combines with J gene TRBJ1-1; perhaps TRBD1 as D (5 bases). Trimming stripped 4 bases from V and 2 bases from J, with 11 bases between. CDR3 length equals 14 residues. From germline, CDR1 is MNHNY and CDR2 SVGAGI (reference sequence). This CDR3 reads CASSWGVGNTEAFF. DNA for the CDR3: TGTGCCAGCAGTTGGGGGGTGGGAAACACTGAAGCTTTCTTT.

This clone was detected only once. The gene calls are TRBV19 and TRBJ1-5, with 8 bases that match TRBD1. Germline V gives CDR1 LNHDA, CDR2 SQIVND (reference sequence). With V trimmed by 7 bases and J by 0 bases, 11 bases remained unmatched. This CDR3 is 17 amino acids long. This CDR3 reads CASNSDREGYSNQPQHF. CDR3 DNA: TGTGCCAGTAACTCGGACAGGGAGGGTTATAGCAATCAGCCCCAGCATTTT.

This clone was seen just once. The rearrangement uses TRBV13 and TRBJ2-7; D is perhaps TRBD1 or TRBD2 (5 bases each). CDR3 length: 16 amino acids. Germline V CDR1 and CDR2: PRHDT, FYEKMQ (reference sequence). Trimming cost V 4 bases and J 2 bases, with 18 bases left between them. CDR3 coding DNA: TGTGCCAGCAGCTCCACCTCGGGGCGCCTCGCCTACGAGCAGTACTTC. Its protein product is CASSSTSGRLAYEQYF. Full variable domain (remainder filled in from reference TRBV13 and TRBJ2-7): AAGVIQSPRHLIKEKRETATLKCYPIPRHDTVYWYQQGPGQDPQFLISFYEKMQSDKGSIPDRFSAQQFSDYHSELNMSSLELGDSALYFCASSSTSGRLAYEQYFGPGTRLTVT.

This rearrangement joins TRBV7-9 to TRBJ1-2, with TRBD1 identical over 8 bases. The CDR3 runs to 15 residues. Germline loops: CDR1 SEHNR, CDR2 FQNEAQ (reference sequence). The trim removed 6 bases at V and 5 bases at J, leaving 11 bases unmatched. CDR3 residues: CASRGTGGVLYGYTF. The CDR3 bases are TGTGCCAGCAGGGGGACAGGTGGGGTTTTGTATGGCTACACCTTC.

This clone appeared a single time. The chain combines TRBV27 with TRBJ2-1; a possible D gene is TRBD2 (9 bases). Germline CDR1 and CDR2: MNHEY and SMNVEV (reference sequence). The CDR3 extends over 16 amino acids. The germline V and J ends were trimmed by 0 bases and 10 bases, with 19 bases remaining between them. As DNA, the CDR3 is TGTGCCAGCAGTTTATCCCCGGGGACAGGACTAGCGGAGCAGTTCTTC. Protein product: CASSLSPGTGLAEQFF.

The chain is built from TRBV11-2 and TRBJ2-1; 13 bases fit TRBD2. Germline V gene data show CDR1 as SGHAT and CDR2 as FQNNGV. V lost 2 bases to trimming and J lost 6 bases; unmatched junction nucleotides: 4. This CDR3 comprises 16 residues. CDR3 in amino acids: CASSLTGLAGFNEQFF. For the CDR3, the DNA is TGTGCCAGCAGCTTAACGGGACTAGCGGGATTCAATGAGCAGTTCTTC.

The chain combines TRBV29-1 with TRBJ1-2; D is perhaps TRBD1 (6 bases). Deletions cut 2 bases from V and 0 bases from J, with 16 bases between. Germline V gene lookup returns CDR1 SQVTM and CDR2 ANQGSEA. The CDR3 is 16 amino acids. CDR3 DNA sequence: TGCAGCGTTGAACCTCGACTTCGGGGGCCTAACTATGGCTACACCTTC. Amino acid sequence: CSVEPRLRGPNYGYTF.

The V call is TRBV7-9, the J call TRBJ1-4, with a weak D call TRBD1 (5 bases). This CDR3 comprises 14 residues. Germline assignment: CDR1 SEHNR and CDR2 FQNEAQ (reference sequence). Trimming left V 5 bases short and J 8 bases short, with 15 bases between. In DNA form, the CDR3 reads TGTGCCAGCAGCCCACCGGGGGTTTGGGAAAAACTGTTTTTT. Translation gives CASSPPGVWEKLFF. Variable domain in full (rest from reference TRBV7-9 and TRBJ1-4): DTGVSQNPRHKITKRGQNVTFRCDPISEHNRLYWYRQTLGQGPEFLTYFQNEAQLEKSRLLSDRFSAERPKGSFSTLEIQRTEQGDSAMYLCASSPPGVWEKLFFGSGTQLSVL.

This rearrangement joins TRBV9 to TRBJ2-5; 10 bases map to TRBD1. Germline lookup yields CDR1 SGDLS and CDR2 YYNGEE. There are 20 residues in the CDR3. The V and J ends lost 0 bases and 5 bases, in that order; junction bases with no gene match: 19. The CDR3 here is CASSVATDGTGTGAAETQYF. The CDR3 coding sequence is TGTGCCAGCAGCGTAGCTACGGACGGGACCGGGACAGGGGCTGCCGAGACCCAGTACTTC.

Note on this clone: The sample holds other DNA sequences that translate to the same CDR3. The chain recombines TRBV5-1 with TRBJ1-2, with D uncertain. CDR1 is SGHRS and CDR2 is YFSETQ in the germline V gene. Trimming cost V 3 bases and J 4 bases, with 7 bases left between them. This CDR3 is built from 12 residues. DNA of the CDR3: TGCGCCAGCAGCTCGGACGTCTATGGCTACACCTTC. It codes for CASSSDVYGYTF.